A selection of T cell receptor beta chains follows, all from one sample in a study of T cells in Graves' hyperthyroidism and ophthalmopathy. TCRdb re-derived calls from the multiplex PCR reads in MiXCR, one entry per CDR3 protein. The sample holds around 300,000 distinct CDR3 sequences; less than 20% are singletons and the top ten take less than 40%. Sample: blood. The receptors derive from a man aged 45-65 years with Graves' ophthalmopathy. Each CDR3 is given with its conserved first and last residue. A D gene is named only where the DNA matches it firmly. Clone size, where shown, is once, few, many, or a class for clones that have expanded.

v_gene,abundance,d_gene,j_gene,CDR3aa,CDR3nt
TRBV24-1,many,TRBD1,TRBJ1-4,CAPDRDRAGEKLFF,TGTGCCCCCGATCGGGACAGGGCAGGCGAAAAACTGTTTTTT
TRBV10-3,few,.,TRBJ1-5,CASGEDYNQPQHF,TGTGCCAGCGGGGAGGACTACAATCAGCCCCAGCATTTT
TRBV24-1,.,.,TRBJ1-2,CATSGGDTISDLRGYTF,TGTGCCACCAGTGGGGGAGACACCATTTCGGATCTTCGGGGCTACACCTTC
TRBV27,few,TRBD1,TRBJ1-4,CASRLQGSREKLFF,TGTGCCAGCAGACTACAGGGGAGTCGCGAAAAACTGTTTTTT
TRBV7-9,few,.,TRBJ1-6,CASSLAVGRDSPLHF,TGTGCCAGCAGCTTAGCAGTGGGCCGAGATTCACCCCTCCACTTT
TRBV3-1,many,TRBD2,TRBJ2-7,CASSPFTSGGEQYF,TGTGCCAGCAGCCCATTCACTAGCGGGGGCGAGCAGTACTTC
TRBV20-1,.,TRBD2,TRBJ2-3,CSASSPTSGRSADTQYF,TGCAGTGCTAGTTCCCCGACTAGCGGGAGGTCGGCAGATACGCAGTATTTT
TRBV6-1,few,.,TRBJ2-2,CATRWAGGTGELFF,TGTGCCACCCGTTGGGCTGGGGGCACCGGGGAGCTGTTTTTT
TRBV2,many,TRBD1,TRBJ2-1,CASSVRTGNEQFF,TGTGCCAGCAGTGTAAGGACAGGCAATGAGCAGTTCTTC
TRBV6-1,once,.,TRBJ1-2,CASKVGQGTSYGYTF,TGTGCCAGCAAGGTGGGGCAGGGAACTTCATATGGCTACACCTTC
TRBV19,.,.,TRBJ2-2,CASTRSELAGNTGELFF,TGTGCCAGTACACGAAGTGAACTAGCAGGGAACACCGGGGAGCTGTTTTTT
TRBV9,few,TRBD2,TRBJ2-1,CASSVEAGGPDEQFF,TGTGCCAGCAGCGTGGAAGCGGGAGGGCCCGATGAGCAGTTCTTC